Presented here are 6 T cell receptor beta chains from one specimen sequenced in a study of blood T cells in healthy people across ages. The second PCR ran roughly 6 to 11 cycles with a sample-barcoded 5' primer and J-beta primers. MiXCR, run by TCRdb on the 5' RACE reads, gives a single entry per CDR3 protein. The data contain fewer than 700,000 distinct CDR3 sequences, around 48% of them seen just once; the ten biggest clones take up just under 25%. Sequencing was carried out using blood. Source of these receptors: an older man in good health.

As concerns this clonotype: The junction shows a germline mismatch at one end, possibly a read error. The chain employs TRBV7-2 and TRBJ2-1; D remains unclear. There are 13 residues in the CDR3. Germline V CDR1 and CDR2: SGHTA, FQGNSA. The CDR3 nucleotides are TGTGCCAGCAGCCCCTCGCTCTACGATGAGCAGTTCTTC. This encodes CASSPSLYDEQFF.

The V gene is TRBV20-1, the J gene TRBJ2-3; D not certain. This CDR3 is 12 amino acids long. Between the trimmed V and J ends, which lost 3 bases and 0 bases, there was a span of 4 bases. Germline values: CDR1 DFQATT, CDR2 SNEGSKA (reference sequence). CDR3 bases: TGCAGTGCTAGTTGGAGCACAGATACGCAGTATTTT. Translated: CSASWSTDTQYF.

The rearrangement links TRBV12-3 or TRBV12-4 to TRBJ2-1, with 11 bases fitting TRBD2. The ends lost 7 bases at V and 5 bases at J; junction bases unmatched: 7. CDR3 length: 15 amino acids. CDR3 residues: CASTGGLAGNNEQFF. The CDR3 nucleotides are TGTGCCAGCACTGGAGGACTAGCGGGCAACAATGAGCAGTTCTTC.

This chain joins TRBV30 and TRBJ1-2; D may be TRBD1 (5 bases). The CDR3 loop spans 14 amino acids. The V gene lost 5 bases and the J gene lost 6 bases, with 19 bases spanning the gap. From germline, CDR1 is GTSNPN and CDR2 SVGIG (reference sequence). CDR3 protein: CAWGGKGRGNGYTF. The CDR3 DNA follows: TGTGCCTGGGGGGGAAAGGGTCGAGGTAATGGCTACACCTTC.

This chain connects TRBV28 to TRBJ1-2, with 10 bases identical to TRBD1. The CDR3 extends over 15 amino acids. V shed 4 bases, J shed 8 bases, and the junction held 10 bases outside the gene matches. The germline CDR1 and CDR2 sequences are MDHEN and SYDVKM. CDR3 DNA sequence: TGTGCCAGCAGTTCGCCCGGGACAGGGGCGCTCGGCTACACCTTC. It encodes CASSSPGTGALGYTF.

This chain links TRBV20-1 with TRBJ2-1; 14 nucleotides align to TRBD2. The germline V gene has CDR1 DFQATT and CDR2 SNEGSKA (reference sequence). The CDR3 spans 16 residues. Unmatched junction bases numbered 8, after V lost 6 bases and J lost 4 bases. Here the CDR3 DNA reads TGCAGTGCGCCCGGGACTAGCGGGGGACCTTACAATGAGCAGTTCTTC. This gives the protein CSAPGTSGGPYNEQFF.